This T cell receptor beta chain derives from a study of T cell responses to AZD1222 COVID-19 vaccine. Generated by immunoSEQ multiplex PCR, the TCRdb table keeps only in-frame clones and is missing some. Of 150,000 to 200,000 clones listed, about nine tenths are singletons. CDR3 length equals 18 residues. CDR1 LNHDA and CDR2 SQIVND come from the germline V gene (reference sequence). V lost 7 bases to trimming and J lost 5 bases, with 27 bases between them. This TCR came from an adult in good health. This material consisted of peripheral blood, taken on day 0 of AZD1222 vaccination. This chain joins TRBV19 and TRBJ1-5; tentatively, D is TRBD1 (5 bases). CDR3 protein: CASTGGTLATYDYQPQHF. DNA of the CDR3: TGTGCCAGTACGGGGGGGACGCTGGCTACTTACGACTATCAGCCCCAGCATTTT.